This T cell receptor beta chain was retrieved from a study of response to subunit inactivated influenza vaccine (dated by TCRdb to 2017 to 2018). Study-level background: To follow how T cells responded to a trivalent subunit inactivated influenza vaccine, the researchers relied on deep quantitative profiling of the T cell receptor repertoire.

V drops 0 bases and J drops 5 bases, leaving 13 bases in between. CDR1 MNHEY and CDR2 SVGAGI are derived from the germline V gene. CDR3 length: 15 amino acids, cysteine to phenylalanine. The read is trimmed to its CDR3 DNA, 45 bases read in frame from base 1. Library method: RT-PCR. The instrument was an Illumina HiSeq 2500. TCRdb applied fastp at Q25 and MiXCR to the public reads, then kept only in-frame beta chains. When rows share a CDR3 protein, they turn into one entry using the most common DNA and genes. The sample contains about 780,000 distinct CDR3 sequences, about 18% of them found a single time. Together, the top ten hold approximately 11% of the sample. This clonotype was seen a handful of times. Which antigen it targets is not known. Base-call qualities are not available, and no considerably larger clone is one nucleotide away. The research as a whole found: According to the authors, only a limited number of new T cells may be recruited by each seasonal influenza vaccination.

This specimen consisted of PBMCs from blood, obtained more than 4 days after vaccination. The clonotype comes from a man over 45 who received an inactivated influenza vaccine. Donor details come from another sample of the same person, matched by shared clones. The receptor chain draws on TRBV6-5 and TRBJ1-2; a weak D assignment points to TRBD1 (6 bases agree). DNA sequence: TGTGCCAGCAGTTACTCGGGCAGGGGCTCGTATGGCTACACCTTC. It encodes CASSYSGRGSYGYTF.